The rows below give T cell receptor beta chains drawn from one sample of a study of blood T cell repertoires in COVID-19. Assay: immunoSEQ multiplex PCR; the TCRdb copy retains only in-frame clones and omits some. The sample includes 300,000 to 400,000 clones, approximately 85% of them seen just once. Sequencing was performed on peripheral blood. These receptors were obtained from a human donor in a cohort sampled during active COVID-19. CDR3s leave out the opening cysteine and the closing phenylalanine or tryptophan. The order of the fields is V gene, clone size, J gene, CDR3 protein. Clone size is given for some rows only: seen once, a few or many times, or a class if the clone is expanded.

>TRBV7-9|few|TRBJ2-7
ASSSKTGGLYEQY
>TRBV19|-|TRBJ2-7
ASSTRGQGNEQY
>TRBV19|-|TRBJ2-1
ASSTRTSGGHEQF
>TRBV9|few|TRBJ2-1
ASSRSGVDSYNEQF
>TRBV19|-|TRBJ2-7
ASSSPGTGSYEQY
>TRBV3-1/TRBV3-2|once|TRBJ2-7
ASSQDRTSPQY
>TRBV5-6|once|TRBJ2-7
ASSEDRGLSYEQY
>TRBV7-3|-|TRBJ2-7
ASRGQGTYEQY
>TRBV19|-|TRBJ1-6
ASSMQGGSPLH
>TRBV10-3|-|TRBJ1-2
AISDSDYGYT
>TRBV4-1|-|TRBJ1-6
ASSQGGLQVNSPLH
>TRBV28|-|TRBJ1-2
ASSQGQDYGYT
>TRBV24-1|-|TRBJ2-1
ATKTGHEQF
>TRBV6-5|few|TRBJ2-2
ASTTARNTGELF
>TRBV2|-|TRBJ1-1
ASRAGQYTEAF
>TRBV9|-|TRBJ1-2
ASSVGNRYYT
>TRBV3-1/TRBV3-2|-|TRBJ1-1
ASSRSWNTEAF
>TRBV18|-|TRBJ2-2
ASSPFLGELF
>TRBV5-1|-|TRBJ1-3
ASSTGTPYSGNTIY
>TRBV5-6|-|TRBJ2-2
ASSNRDRFTGELF
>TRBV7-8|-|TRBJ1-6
ASSPRTVPDSYNSPLH
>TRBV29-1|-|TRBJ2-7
SVSGTGYEQY
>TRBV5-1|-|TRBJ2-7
ASSLKVSGQGLYEQY
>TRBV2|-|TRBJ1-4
ASSGRSPNLEKLF
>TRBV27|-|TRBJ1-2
ASSLSRTIPNYGYT
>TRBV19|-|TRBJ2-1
ASSIRGSSYNEQF
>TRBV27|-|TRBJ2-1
ASSLRTATDEQF
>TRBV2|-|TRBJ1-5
ASRPLTGGENQPQH
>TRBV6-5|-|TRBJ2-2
ASRRGQMNTGELF
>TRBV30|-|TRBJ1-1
AWTPTSRTFNTEAF